The 2 T cell receptor beta chains given below trace back to one sample, sequenced in a study of cytotoxic CD8 clonotypes in ibrutinib-treated CLL. TCRdb's table, derived via immunoSEQ multiplex PCR, lists solely in-frame clones and lacks some. Of about 89,000 clones detected, around four fifths appear once; the ten largest clones hold 25% to 40%. Sample: PBMCs, taken after 12 months of ibrutinib treatment. The receptor source for this set is a human donor with chronic lymphocytic leukemia.

The chain recombines TRBV6-5 with TRBJ1-3; possible D gene TRBD1, 5 bases. The germline V gene has CDR1 MNHEY and CDR2 SVGAGI. The CDR3 length is 14 residues. V was clipped by 2 bases and J by 7 bases, with 12 bases between them. The CDR3 is CASSYARAVNTIYF. The CDR3 DNA follows: TGTGCCAGCAGTTACGCCAGGGCAGTCAACACCATATATTTT.

The rearrangement joins TRBV2 to TRBJ1-5; perhaps TRBD1 as D (6 bases). The germline CDR1 and CDR2 sequences are SNHLY and FYNNEI. The germline V and J ends were trimmed by 6 bases and 2 bases, with 14 bases remaining between them. The CDR3 consists of 15 residues. As DNA, the CDR3 is TGTGCCAGCAGCTTACAGGGAAGGGGCAATCAGCCCCAGCATTTT. It yields the protein CASSLQGRGNQPQHF.